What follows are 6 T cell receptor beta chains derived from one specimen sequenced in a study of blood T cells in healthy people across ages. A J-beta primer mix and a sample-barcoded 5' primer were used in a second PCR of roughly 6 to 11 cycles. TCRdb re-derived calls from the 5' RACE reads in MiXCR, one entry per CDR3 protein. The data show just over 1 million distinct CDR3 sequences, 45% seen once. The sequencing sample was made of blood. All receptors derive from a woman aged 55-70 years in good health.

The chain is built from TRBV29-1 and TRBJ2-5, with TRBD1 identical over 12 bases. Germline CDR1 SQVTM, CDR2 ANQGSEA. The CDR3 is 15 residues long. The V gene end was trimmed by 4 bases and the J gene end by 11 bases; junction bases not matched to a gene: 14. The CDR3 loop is CSVVWGQGAVGKQYF. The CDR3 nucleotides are TGCAGCGTTGTCTGGGGACAGGGGGCGGTAGGAAAGCAGTACTTC.

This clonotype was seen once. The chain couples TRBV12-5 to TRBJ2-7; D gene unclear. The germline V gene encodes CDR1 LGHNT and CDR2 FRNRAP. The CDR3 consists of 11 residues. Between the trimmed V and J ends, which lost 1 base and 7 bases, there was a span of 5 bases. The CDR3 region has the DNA TGTGCTAGTGGTTTGGAGGCAGAGCAGTACTTC. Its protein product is CASGLEAEQYF.

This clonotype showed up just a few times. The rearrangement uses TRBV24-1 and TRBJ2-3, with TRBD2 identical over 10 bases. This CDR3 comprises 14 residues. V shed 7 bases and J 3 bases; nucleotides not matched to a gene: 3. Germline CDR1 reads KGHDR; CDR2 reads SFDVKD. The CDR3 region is CATSSSGRTDTQYF. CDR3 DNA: TGTGCCACCAGCTCTAGCGGGAGAACAGATACGCAGTATTTT.

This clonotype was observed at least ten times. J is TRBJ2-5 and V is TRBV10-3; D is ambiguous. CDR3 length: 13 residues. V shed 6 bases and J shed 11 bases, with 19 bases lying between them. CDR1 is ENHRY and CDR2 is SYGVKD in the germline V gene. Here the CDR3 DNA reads TGTGCCATCAGGAGAGACCCCGGTGAAGAGCAGTACTTC. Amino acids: CAIRRDPGEEQYF.

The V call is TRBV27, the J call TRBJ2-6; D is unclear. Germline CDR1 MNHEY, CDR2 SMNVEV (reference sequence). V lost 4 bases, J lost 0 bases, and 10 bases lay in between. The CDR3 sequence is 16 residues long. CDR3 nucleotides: TGTGCCAGCAGTTCTACGGGCCCCTCTGGGGCCAACGTCCTGACTTTC. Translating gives CASSSTGPSGANVLTF.

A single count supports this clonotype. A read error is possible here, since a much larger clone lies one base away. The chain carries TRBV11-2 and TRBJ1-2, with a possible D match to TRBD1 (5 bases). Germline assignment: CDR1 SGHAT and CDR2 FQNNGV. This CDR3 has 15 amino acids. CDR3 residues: CTSSLAGGGGYGYTF. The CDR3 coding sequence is TGTACCAGCAGCTTAGCCGGCGGGGGAGGCTATGGCTACACCTTC. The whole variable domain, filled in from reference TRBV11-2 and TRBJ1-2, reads EAGVAQSPRYKIIEKRQSVAFWCNPISGHATLYWYQQILGQGPKLLIQFQNNGVVDDSQLPKDRFSAERLKGVDSTLKIQPAKLEDSAVYLCTSSLAGGGGYGYTFGSGTRLTVV.